A selection of T cell receptor beta chains follows, all from one sample in a study of blood T cells in healthy people across ages. TCRdb processed the 5' RACE reads anew with MiXCR; each CDR3 protein has one entry. Counted here are about 1.4 million distinct CDR3 sequences, roughly 60% occurring once; the ten biggest clones make up 5.5% to 8%. The sample was blood. These receptors originate from a young man in good health. Each CDR3 is given with its conserved first and last residue. The D gene is left open where the match is weak. The listing skips clone size in some rows; elsewhere it reads once, few, many or a size class.

d_call: NA; v_call: TRBV15; clone_size: NA; j_call: TRBJ1-6; cdr3_aa: CATSRGQEDSPLHF; cdr3_nt: TGTGCCACCAGCAGAGGACAGGAGGATTCACCCCTCCACTTT
d_call: TRBD2; v_call: TRBV4-1; clone_size: NA; j_call: TRBJ2-3; cdr3_aa: CASSQVPGTVGLALTDTQYF; cdr3_nt: TGCGCCAGCAGCCAAGTTCCTGGGACTGTAGGACTAGCGCTCACAGATACGCAGTATTTT
d_call: NA; v_call: TRBV5-1; clone_size: NA; j_call: TRBJ2-3; cdr3_aa: CASSLVGAEDTQYF; cdr3_nt: TGCGCCAGCAGCTTGGTGGGGGCCGAAGATACGCAGTATTTT
d_call: NA; v_call: TRBV5-1; clone_size: few; j_call: TRBJ1-2; cdr3_aa: CASSLGQEYVVDGYTF; cdr3_nt: TGCGCCAGCAGCTTGGGACAGGAGTATGTTGTCGATGGCTACACCTTC
d_call: NA; v_call: TRBV4-3; clone_size: NA; j_call: TRBJ2-3; cdr3_aa: CASSQEGRDTDTQYF; cdr3_nt: TGCGCCAGCAGCCAAGAGGGACGGGATACAGATACGCAGTATTTT
d_call: NA; v_call: TRBV5-1; clone_size: NA; j_call: TRBJ2-7; cdr3_aa: CASSLMGGRGYEQYF; cdr3_nt: TGCGCCAGCAGCCTGATGGGGGGCAGGGGCTACGAGCAGTACTTC
d_call: TRBD1; v_call: TRBV29-1; clone_size: NA; j_call: TRBJ2-7; cdr3_aa: CSATGTETFYEQYF; cdr3_nt: TGCAGCGCGACCGGGACAGAGACTTTCTACGAGCAGTACTTC
d_call: NA; v_call: TRBV25-1; clone_size: few; j_call: TRBJ1-4; cdr3_aa: CASLDGEKLFF; cdr3_nt: TGTGCCAGCCTGGACGGCGAAAAACTGTTTTTT
d_call: NA; v_call: TRBV6-2/TRBV6-3; clone_size: NA; j_call: TRBJ1-5; cdr3_aa: CASRFLLNQPQHF; cdr3_nt: TGTGCCAGCAGGTTTCTCCTCAATCAGCCCCAGCATTTT
d_call: NA; v_call: TRBV3-1; clone_size: NA; j_call: TRBJ1-6; cdr3_aa: CASSQVINSPLHF; cdr3_nt: TGTGCCAGCAGCCAAGTTATTAATTCACCCCTCCACTTT
d_call: NA; v_call: TRBV18; clone_size: once; j_call: TRBJ2-1; cdr3_aa: CASSPGQIGYNEQFF; cdr3_nt: TGTGCCAGCTCACCCGGACAGATAGGGTACAATGAGCAGTTCTTC
d_call: TRBD2; v_call: TRBV4-2; clone_size: NA; j_call: TRBJ2-1; cdr3_aa: CASSQDGWTSGKRDEQFF; cdr3_nt: TGTGCCAGCAGCCAGGACGGTTGGACTAGCGGGAAGAGAGATGAGCAGTTCTTC
d_call: NA; v_call: TRBV25-1; clone_size: few; j_call: TRBJ2-5; cdr3_aa: CASSESPNWETQYF; cdr3_nt: TGTGCCAGCAGTGAATCCCCAAATTGGGAGACCCAGTACTTC
d_call: TRBD2; v_call: TRBV9; clone_size: NA; j_call: TRBJ2-7; cdr3_aa: CASSVGHREANEQYF; cdr3_nt: TGTGCCAGCAGCGTAGGACACCGGGAGGCAAACGAGCAGTACTTC
d_call: TRBD1; v_call: TRBV5-1; clone_size: once; j_call: TRBJ2-7; cdr3_aa: CASSLIRTGTYEQYF; cdr3_nt: TGCGCCAGCAGCTTAATAAGGACAGGTACCTACGAGCAGTACTTC
d_call: NA; v_call: TRBV5-1; clone_size: NA; j_call: TRBJ2-2; cdr3_aa: CASSLLGQLNTGELFF; cdr3_nt: TGCGCCAGCAGCTTGCTTGGGCAGCTGAACACCGGGGAGCTGTTTTTT
d_call: TRBD2; v_call: TRBV10-1; clone_size: NA; j_call: TRBJ2-2; cdr3_aa: CASSSTSGNTGELFF; cdr3_nt: TGCGCCAGCAGCTCGACTAGCGGGAACACCGGGGAGCTGTTTTTT
d_call: NA; v_call: TRBV12-3/TRBV12-4; clone_size: few; j_call: TRBJ2-3; cdr3_aa: CASSVVGDTDTQYF; cdr3_nt: TGTGCCAGCAGTGTAGTAGGAGACACAGATACGCAGTATTTT
d_call: NA; v_call: TRBV20-1; clone_size: NA; j_call: TRBJ2-3; cdr3_aa: CSASVTGRDTQYF; cdr3_nt: TGCAGTGCTAGTGTAACAGGGAGAGATACGCAGTATTTT